These 30 T cell receptor beta chains were sequenced from one sample in a study of cytomegalovirus exposure and HLA in healthy donors. Use of 60 Vbeta and 13 Jbeta primers characterized the PCR. Here immunoSEQ multiplex PCR was the method, and the copy in TCRdb shows in-frame clones only, minus some. This repertoire shows some 170,000 clones, roughly a tenth found once; its top ten account for over 1%. Sequencing input: PBMCs. The receptors here all came from a woman in her twenties or thirties in good health and CMV-seropositive.

This clone has only a few counts. V gene TRBV30 combines with J gene TRBJ1-1, with 7 nucleotides matching TRBD1. There are 14 residues in the CDR3. Looked up from germline, CDR1 is GTSNPN and CDR2 is SVGIG (reference sequence). J lost 10 bases, V lost 3 bases, and 14 bases had no gene match. The CDR3 region is CAWRGGTLRQIAFF. DNA for the CDR3: TGTGCCTGGAGAGGGGGCACGCTACGGCAGATAGCTTTCTTT.

The chain employs TRBV9 and TRBJ2-2; D unclear. This CDR3 region has 17 residues. Trimming shortened V by 5 bases and J by 0 bases, and 17 bases separated the two germline ends. Germline CDR1 SGDLS, CDR2 YYNGEE. The CDR3 DNA is TGTGCCAGCAGTAAAGAGGATGTGAGGTCGAACACCGGGGAGCTGTTTTTT. This translates into CASSKEDVRSNTGELFF.

This clone was counted between two and nine times. The genes are TRBV7-3 and TRBJ1-1; D call uncertain. CDR3 size: 14 residues. Trimming left V 5 bases short and J 0 bases short, with 10 bases between. Germline CDR1 and CDR2: SGHTA and FQGTGA. In DNA form, the CDR3 reads TGTGCCAGCAGCGCGGGCATGATGAACACTGAAGCTTTCTTT. Its translation is CASSAGMMNTEAFF.

This chain joins TRBV4-1 and TRBJ2-3; weak D call: TRBD1 (6 bases). The CDR3 runs to 15 residues. CDR1 and CDR2 (germline): MGHRA, YSYEKL. V lost 6 bases to trimming and J lost 4 bases, with 17 bases between them. CDR3 DNA: TGCGCCAGCAGTCCGCGACAGGAAGGTTCAGATACGCAGTATTTT. Translating gives CASSPRQEGSDTQYF.

This sequence joins TRBV7-9 and TRBJ2-7; no firm D call. The CDR3 is 14 amino acids. The V gene's germline CDR1 is SEHNR and CDR2 FQNEAQ (reference sequence). Between the trimmed V and J ends, which lost 5 bases and 2 bases, there was a span of 13 bases. CDR3 nucleotides: TGTGCCAGCAGCCCCTCCAGTGGTGCCTACGAGCAGTACTTC. This gives the protein CASSPSSGAYEQYF.

V is TRBV30 and J is TRBJ2-7; 7 nucleotides align to TRBD1. With V trimmed by 5 bases and J by 2 bases, 3 bases remained unmatched. The CDR3 is made up of 12 amino acids. Germline CDR1 reads GTSNPN; CDR2 reads SVGIG (reference sequence). CDR3 amino acids: CAWRQGPYEQYF. CDR3 DNA sequence: TGTGCCTGGCGACAGGGACCCTACGAGCAGTACTTC.

The chain recombines TRBV6-6 with TRBJ2-7; 7 bases align to TRBD1. CDR3 length: 16 amino acids. V was clipped by 4 bases and J by 1 base; unmatched bases: 10. CDR1 and CDR2 (germline): MNHNY, SVGAGI (reference sequence). CDR3 region: CASSSKTTGLSYEQYF. The DNA for the CDR3 is TGTGCCAGCAGTTCTAAGACGACAGGGTTATCCTACGAGCAGTACTTC.

The sample holds a few counts of this clone. V is TRBV5-5 and J is TRBJ2-7, with 10 bases lining up with TRBD1. With 3 bases clipped from V and 2 bases from J, the junction kept 2 bases outside the gene matches. This CDR3 has 14 amino acids. Per germline, CDR1 SGHKS and CDR2 YYEKEE (reference sequence). The CDR3 bases are TGTGCCAGCAGCTACGGACAGGGGGCCTACGAGCAGTACTTC. Its translation is CASSYGQGAYEQYF.

This rearrangement joins TRBV5-5 to TRBJ2-5; D may be TRBD1 (6 bases). CDR3 length: 16 residues. V was clipped by 4 bases and J by 5 bases, with 21 bases between them. From germline, CDR1 is SGHKS and CDR2 YYEKEE (reference sequence). The CDR3 sequence: CASSDSSQGTQETQYF. The CDR3, as DNA: TGTGCCAGCAGCGACAGTAGTCAGGGGACCCAGGAGACCCAGTACTTC.

The genes are TRBV29-1 and TRBJ1-2, with D possibly TRBD1 on 5 matching bases. Germline V gene data show CDR1 as SQVTM and CDR2 as ANQGSEA. The CDR3 is made up of 13 amino acids. V lost 6 bases and J 7 bases, leaving 18 bases between the germline ends. The CDR3 spells CSVQRDPGGGYTF. In nucleotides, the CDR3 is TGCAGCGTGCAGCGGGACCCTGGGGGTGGCTACACCTTC. The variable domain in full, completed from reference TRBV29-1 and TRBJ1-2, reads SAVISQKPSRDICQRGTSLTIQCQVDSQVTMMFWYRQQPGQSLTLIATANQGSEATYESGFVIDKFPISRPNLTFSTLTVSNMSPEDSSIYLCSVQRDPGGGYTFGSGTRLTVV.

This clone has more than one count but fewer than ten. The gene calls are TRBV5-1 and TRBJ2-3; D unresolved. The CDR3 is made up of 16 amino acids. Trimming removed 2 bases at V and 1 base at J, with 14 bases between. Germline CDR1 is SGHRS and CDR2 is YFSETQ. CDR3 loop: CASSFQPTTGTDTQYF. The DNA of the CDR3 is TGCGCCAGCAGCTTTCAACCCACCACGGGCACAGATACGCAGTATTTT.

The J gene is TRBJ1-2, the V gene TRBV4-1, with D unclear. The CDR3 has 13 residues. CDR1 and CDR2 from the germline V gene are MGHRA and YSYEKL. V was trimmed by 0 bases and J by 7 bases, leaving 9 bases between them. CDR3: CASSQDQAIGYTF. The CDR3 nucleotides read TGCGCCAGCAGCCAAGATCAAGCTATTGGCTACACCTTC.

There are a few counts of this clone. The chain uses TRBV19 and TRBJ1-1; 10 bases are a match to TRBD1. Germline lookup yields CDR1 LNHDA and CDR2 SQIVND (reference sequence). CDR3 length equals 14 residues. V was pared by 3 bases and J by 5 bases, with 3 bases of the junction left unmatched. The CDR3 DNA follows: TGTGCCAGTAGTATTGGGACAGGGGTGACTGAAGCTTTCTTT. This sequence encodes CASSIGTGVTEAFF.

V usage is TRBV14 and J usage is TRBJ1-4, with 8 positions matching TRBD1. The CDR3 length is 11 residues. Germline CDR1 and CDR2: SGHDN and FVKESK. The CDR3 DNA reads TGTGTTAACAGGGGGGAGGAAAAACTGTTTTTT. Its translation: CVNRGEEKLFF.

This clone was counted only a few times. The rearrangement links TRBV19 to TRBJ1-5; TRBD1 aligns across 8 bases. Germline CDR1 and CDR2: LNHDA and SQIVND (reference sequence). This CDR3 contains 16 residues. Trimming removed 5 bases from V and 7 bases from J; junction bases left unmatched: 13. The CDR3 region has the DNA TGTGCCAGTAGTCTCCGGACAGGGAGTAGTGGACAGCCCCAGCATTTT. This translates into CASSLRTGSSGQPQHF.

The V and J genes are TRBV7-8 and TRBJ2-7; the match to TRBD2 covers 8 bases. This CDR3 region has 14 residues. Germline V gene data show CDR1 as SGHVS and CDR2 as FQNEAQ. J gave up 5 bases and V 1 base, and 4 bases lay outside the gene matches. The CDR3: CASSLGGRRNEQYF. DNA for the CDR3: TGTGCCAGCAGCTTAGGCGGGAGGAGGAACGAGCAGTACTTC.

This clone occurred a few times. V and J are TRBV7-9 and TRBJ2-7, with a tentative D call TRBD2 (5 bases). The V end was cut by 6 bases, the J end by 3 bases, with 15 bases between. Per germline, CDR1 SEHNR and CDR2 FQNEAQ (reference sequence). This CDR3 has 14 amino acids. The CDR3, as DNA: TGTGCCAGCAGACCCGGGATAGCCAACTACGAGCAGTACTTC. This translates into CASRPGIANYEQYF.

This clone was seen a handful of times. This chain uses TRBV19 with TRBJ2-3; 10 bases align to TRBD1. Trimming took 6 bases from V and 6 from J; bases not matched to a gene: 9. Germline V gene data show CDR1 as LNHDA and CDR2 as SQIVND (reference sequence). The CDR3 has 15 amino acids. CDR3: CASSPSGQGTDTQYF. The CDR3 DNA reads TGTGCCAGTAGCCCATCGGGACAGGGGACCGATACGCAGTATTTT.

This chain links TRBV25-1 with TRBJ2-2, with 7 nucleotides matching TRBD2. Germline trimming cut 1 base from V and 8 bases from J; bases unmatched to any gene: 10. There are 16 residues in the CDR3. CDR1 and CDR2 from the germline V gene are MGHDK and SYGVNS. This chain's CDR3 is CASSESPSGNRGELFF. Written as DNA, the CDR3 is TGTGCCAGCAGTGAATCCCCTAGCGGAAACCGAGGGGAGCTGTTTTTT. Looking up the rest from reference TRBV25-1 and TRBJ2-2 gives the full variable domain: EADIYQTPRYLVIGTGKKITLECSQTMGHDKMYWYQQDPGMELHLIHYSYGVNSTEKGDLSSESTVSRIRTEHFPLTLESARPSHTSQYLCASSESPSGNRGELFFGEGSRLTVL.

This clone has more than one count but fewer than ten. This chain connects TRBV6-5 to TRBJ2-5; maybe TRBD2 (6 bases). With 8 bases removed from V and 5 bases from J, the gap between germline ends came to 6 bases. The CDR3 consists of 10 residues. Per the germline V gene, CDR1 is MNHEY and CDR2 is SVGAGI. In DNA, the CDR3 is TGTGCCAGCGGGGGGGAGACCCAGTACTTC. This sequence encodes CASGGETQYF.

This clone was seen a few times. The rearrangement links TRBV9 to TRBJ1-2; D gene unclear. Trimming removed 2 bases from V and 8 bases from J, with 10 bases in between. In germline, CDR1 is SGDLS, CDR2 YYNGEE. The CDR3 length is 12 residues. The CDR3 here is CASSVGKAGYTF. DNA for the CDR3: TGTGCCAGCAGCGTCGGGAAGGCGGGCTACACCTTC.

This clone was seen only a few times. The chain uses TRBV5-1 and TRBJ2-2; 7 bases are shared with TRBD1. CDR1 is SGHRS and CDR2 is YFSETQ in the germline V gene. V shed 4 bases and J 5 bases; nucleotides not matched to a gene: 5. This CDR3 comprises 14 residues. CDR3 DNA: TGCGCCAGCAGCCATGACAGGGCTACCGGGGAGCTGTTTTTT. As protein: CASSHDRATGELFF. Together with reference TRBV5-1 and TRBJ2-2, the CDR3 gives the full variable domain: KAGVTQTPRYLIKTRGQQVTLSCSPISGHRSVSWYQQTPGQGLQFLFEYFSETQRNKGNFPGRFSGRQFSNSRSEMNVSTLELGDSALYLCASSHDRATGELFFGEGSRLTVL.

The rearrangement links TRBV6-1 to TRBJ1-2; 7 nucleotides agree with TRBD1. J gave up 6 bases and V 4 bases, and 8 bases lay outside the gene matches. CDR3 length: 14 residues. From germline, CDR1 is MNHNS and CDR2 SASEGT. As DNA, the CDR3 is TGTGCCAGCAGTGTCCTTCGGACAGGTCATGGCTACACCTTC. Encoded protein: CASSVLRTGHGYTF.

The chain links TRBV2 to TRBJ1-1, with 8 bases matching TRBD1. This CDR3 is 13 amino acids long. V shed 7 bases, J shed 8 bases, and the junction held 9 bases outside the gene matches. The V gene's germline CDR1 is SNHLY and CDR2 FYNNEI. CDR3 sequence: CASNSRGPSEAFF. The CDR3 DNA is TGTGCCAGCAATTCCAGGGGGCCATCCGAAGCTTTCTTT.

This clone was counted only a few times. The gene calls are TRBV15 and TRBJ1-2, with D possibly being TRBD1 (6 bases). Germline V gives CDR1 LNHNV, CDR2 YYDKDF (reference sequence). This CDR3 is built from 12 residues. Trimming shortened V by 7 bases and J by 8 bases, and 14 bases separated the two germline ends. The CDR3 DNA sequence: TGTGCCACCACGCATGGGGGCTGGGGCTACACCTTC. Protein: CATTHGGWGYTF.

V usage is TRBV25-1 and J usage is TRBJ2-7, with 7 bases matching TRBD2. CDR1 MGHDK and CDR2 SYGVNS come from the germline V gene. With V trimmed by 0 bases and J by 4 bases, 9 bases remained unmatched. This CDR3 comprises 16 residues. This CDR3 is CASSEYREGWLYEQYF. The CDR3 coding sequence is TGTGCCAGCAGTGAATATAGGGAGGGGTGGCTATACGAGCAGTACTTC.

Comment on this clone: At one of its ends the junction is not consistent with the germline gene, which may arise from a read error. The same CDR3 also results from other DNA sequences found in this sample. The gene calls are TRBV2 and TRBJ2-7, with 8 bases lining up with TRBD1. The CDR3 covers 16 residues. Looked up from germline, CDR1 is SNHLY and CDR2 is FYNNEI. The CDR3 region is CASFRPRQGITYEQYF. CDR3 in DNA: TGTGCCAGCTTTCGCCCCCGACAGGGGATCACCTATGAGCAGTACTTC.

This clone turned up a few times. The V gene is TRBV7-9, the J gene TRBJ2-1; tentatively, D is TRBD1 (6 bases). V was clipped by 5 bases and J by 4 bases, with 12 bases between them. This CDR3 is 14 amino acids long. Germline V gene sequence: CDR1 SEHNR, CDR2 FQNEAQ (reference sequence). CDR3: CASSTGTSYNEQFF. In nucleotides, the CDR3 is TGTGCCAGCAGCACCGGGACATCTTACAATGAGCAGTTCTTC.

V is TRBV7-3 and J is TRBJ2-3, with TRBD2 matching over 13 bases. Losses at the gene ends were 5 bases for V and 4 bases for J; bases not matched to a gene: 6. The CDR3 totals 16 residues. Looked up from germline, CDR1 is SGHTA and CDR2 is FQGTGA. Here the CDR3 reads CASSATLAGGSDTQYF. CDR3 DNA sequence: TGTGCCAGCAGCGCTACACTAGCGGGAGGGTCAGATACGCAGTATTTT.

V usage is TRBV7-9 and J usage is TRBJ1-4, with 8 bases matching TRBD1. The CDR3 consists of 15 residues. Losses at the gene ends were 7 bases for V and 6 bases for J; bases not matched to a gene: 10. Germline CDR1 reads SEHNR; CDR2 reads FQNEAQ (reference sequence). The CDR3, as DNA: TGTGCCAGCAACCCTCAGGGGGCTGGGGATGAAAAACTGTTTTTT. Translated, it gives CASNPQGAGDEKLFF.